This T cell receptor (beta chain) was retrieved from a study of blood T cell repertoires in COVID-19. This CDR3 is 15 amino acids long. Deletions cut 4 bases from V and 0 bases from J, with 11 bases between. Per the germline V gene, CDR1 is SGDLS and CDR2 is YYNGEE. Measured with immunoSEQ multiplex PCR; TCRdb has only the in-frame clones, and not every one. The sample carries some 87,000 clones, 92% recorded once. The rearrangement uses TRBV9 and TRBJ1-5; D is ambiguous. The clonotype comes from a woman aged 60 to 75 with active COVID-19. The sequencing input was peripheral blood. The DNA for the CDR3 is TGTGCCAGCAGCTACTCTTACTCTAGCAATCAGCCCCAGCATTTT. Protein product: CASSYSYSSNQPQHF.